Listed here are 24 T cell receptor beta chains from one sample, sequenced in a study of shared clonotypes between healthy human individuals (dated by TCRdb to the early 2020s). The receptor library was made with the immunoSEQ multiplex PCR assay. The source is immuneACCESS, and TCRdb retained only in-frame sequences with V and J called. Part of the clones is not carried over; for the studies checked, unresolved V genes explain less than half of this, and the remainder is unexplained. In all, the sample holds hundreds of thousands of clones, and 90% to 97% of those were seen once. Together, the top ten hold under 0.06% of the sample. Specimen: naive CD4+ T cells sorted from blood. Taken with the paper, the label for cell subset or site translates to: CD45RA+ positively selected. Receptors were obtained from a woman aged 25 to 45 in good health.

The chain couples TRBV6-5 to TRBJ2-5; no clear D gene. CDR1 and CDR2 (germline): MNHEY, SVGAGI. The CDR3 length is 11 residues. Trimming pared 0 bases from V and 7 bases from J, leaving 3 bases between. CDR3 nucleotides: TGTGCCAGCAGTTACTCGGGGACCCAGTACTTC. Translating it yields CASSYSGTQYF.

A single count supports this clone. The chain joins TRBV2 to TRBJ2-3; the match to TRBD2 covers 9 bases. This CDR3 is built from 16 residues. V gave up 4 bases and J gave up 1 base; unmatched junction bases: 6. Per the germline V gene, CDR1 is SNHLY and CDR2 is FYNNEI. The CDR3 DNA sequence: TGTGCCAGCAGTGGCTTGGCTAGCGGGGGCACAGATACGCAGTATTTT. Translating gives CASSGLASGGTDTQYF. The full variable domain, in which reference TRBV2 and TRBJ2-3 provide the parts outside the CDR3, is EPEVTQTPSHQVTQMGQEVILRCVPISNHLYFYWYRQILGQKVEFLVSFYNNEISEKSEIFDDQFSVERPDGSNFTLKIRSTKLEDSAMYFCASSGLASGGTDTQYFGPGTRLTVL.

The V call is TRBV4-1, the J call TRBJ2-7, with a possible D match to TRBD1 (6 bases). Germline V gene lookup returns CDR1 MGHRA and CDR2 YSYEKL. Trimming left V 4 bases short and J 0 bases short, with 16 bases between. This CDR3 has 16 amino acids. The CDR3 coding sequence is TGCGCCAGCAGCCCGTTCAGGGGCTTAAGCTCCTACGAGCAGTACTTC. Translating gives CASSPFRGLSSYEQYF.

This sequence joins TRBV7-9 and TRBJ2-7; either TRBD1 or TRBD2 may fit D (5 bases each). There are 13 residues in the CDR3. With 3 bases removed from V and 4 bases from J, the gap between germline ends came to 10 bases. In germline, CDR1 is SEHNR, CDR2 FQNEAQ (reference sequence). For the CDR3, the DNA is TGTGCCAGCAGCTTGGGGGTTATTTACGAGCAGTACTTC. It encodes CASSLGVIYEQYF.

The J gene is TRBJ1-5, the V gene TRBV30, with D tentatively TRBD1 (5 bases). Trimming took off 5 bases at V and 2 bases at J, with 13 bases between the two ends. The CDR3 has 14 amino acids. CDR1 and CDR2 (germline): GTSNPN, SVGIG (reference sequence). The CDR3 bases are TGTGCCTGGTCGAGGGGCGAAGGCAATCAGCCCCAGCATTTT. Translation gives CAWSRGEGNQPQHF.

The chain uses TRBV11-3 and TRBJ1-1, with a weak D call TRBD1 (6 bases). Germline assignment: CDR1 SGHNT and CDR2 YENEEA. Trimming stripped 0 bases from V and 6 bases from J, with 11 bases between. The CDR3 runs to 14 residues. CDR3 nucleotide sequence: TGTGCCAGCAGCTTAGATGGGCGGACAGCTGAAGCTTTCTTT. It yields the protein CASSLDGRTAEAFF.

CDR3 sequence reads: CASSQVLLTNEKLFF. DNA of the CDR3: TGTGCCAGCAGCCAAGTGTTGTTAACTAATGAAAAACTGTTTTTT. The V call is TRBV4-2, the J call TRBJ1-4; no clear D gene. The CDR3 has 15 residues. Trimming took 1 base from V and 1 from J, leaving 7 bases between them. CDR1 is LGHNA and CDR2 is YNFKEQ in the germline V gene.

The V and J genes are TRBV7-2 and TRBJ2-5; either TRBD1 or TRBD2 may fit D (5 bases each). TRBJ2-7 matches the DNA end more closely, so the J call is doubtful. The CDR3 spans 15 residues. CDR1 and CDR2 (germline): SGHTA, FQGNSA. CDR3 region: CASSTDPGPHYEQYF. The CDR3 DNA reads TGTGCCAGCAGCACGGACCCGGGACCTCACTACGAGCAGTACTTC.

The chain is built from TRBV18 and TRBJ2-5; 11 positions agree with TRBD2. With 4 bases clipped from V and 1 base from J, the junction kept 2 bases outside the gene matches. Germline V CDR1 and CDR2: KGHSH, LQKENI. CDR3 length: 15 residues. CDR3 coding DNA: TGTGCCAGCTCACGTGGGACTAGCGGCCAAGAGACCCAGTACTTC. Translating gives CASSRGTSGQETQYF.

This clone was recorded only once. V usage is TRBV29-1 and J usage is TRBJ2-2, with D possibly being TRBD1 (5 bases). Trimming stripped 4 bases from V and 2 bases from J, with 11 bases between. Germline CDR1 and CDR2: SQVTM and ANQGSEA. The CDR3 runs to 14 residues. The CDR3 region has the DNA TGCAGCGTTGTGTGGGGCCGTAACACCGGGGAGCTGTTTTTT. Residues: CSVVWGRNTGELFF.

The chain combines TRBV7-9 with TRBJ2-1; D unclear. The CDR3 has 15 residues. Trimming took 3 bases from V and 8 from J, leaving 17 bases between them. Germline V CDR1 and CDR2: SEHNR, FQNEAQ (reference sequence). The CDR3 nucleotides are TGTGCCAGCAGCTTTGTGAGTCCCGCCTCGGATGAGCAGTTCTTC. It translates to CASSFVSPASDEQFF.

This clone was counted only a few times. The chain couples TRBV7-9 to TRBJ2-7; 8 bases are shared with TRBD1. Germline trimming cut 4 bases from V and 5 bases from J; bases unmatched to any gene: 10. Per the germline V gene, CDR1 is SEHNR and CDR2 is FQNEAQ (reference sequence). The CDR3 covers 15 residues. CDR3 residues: CASSSDRDRTDEQYF. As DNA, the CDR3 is TGTGCCAGCAGCTCAGACCGGGACAGGACTGACGAGCAGTACTTC.

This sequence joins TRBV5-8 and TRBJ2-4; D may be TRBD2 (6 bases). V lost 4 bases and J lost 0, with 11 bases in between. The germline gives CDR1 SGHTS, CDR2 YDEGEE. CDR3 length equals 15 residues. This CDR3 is CASSPGVVAKNIQYF. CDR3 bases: TGTGCCAGCAGCCCGGGGGTTGTAGCCAAAAACATTCAGTACTTC. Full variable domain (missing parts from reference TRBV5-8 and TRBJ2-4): EAGVTQSPTHLIKTRGQQATLRCSPISGHTSVYWYQQALGLGLQFLLWYDEGEERNRGNFPPRFSGRQFPNYSSELNVNALELEDSALYLCASSPGVVAKNIQYFGAGTRLSVL.

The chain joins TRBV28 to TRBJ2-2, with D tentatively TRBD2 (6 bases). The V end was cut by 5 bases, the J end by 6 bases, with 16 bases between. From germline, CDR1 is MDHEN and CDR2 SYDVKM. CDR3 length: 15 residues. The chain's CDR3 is CASSITEPGAGELFF. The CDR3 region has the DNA TGTGCCAGCAGTATAACCGAGCCGGGAGCCGGGGAGCTGTTTTTT.

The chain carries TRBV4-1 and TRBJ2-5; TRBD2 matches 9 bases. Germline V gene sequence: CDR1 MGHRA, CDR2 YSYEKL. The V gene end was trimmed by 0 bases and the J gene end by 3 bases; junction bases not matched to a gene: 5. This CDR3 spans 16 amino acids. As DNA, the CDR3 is TGCGCCAGCAGCCAAGAAGGTCTAGCGGGAAAAGAGACCCAGTACTTC. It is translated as CASSQEGLAGKETQYF.

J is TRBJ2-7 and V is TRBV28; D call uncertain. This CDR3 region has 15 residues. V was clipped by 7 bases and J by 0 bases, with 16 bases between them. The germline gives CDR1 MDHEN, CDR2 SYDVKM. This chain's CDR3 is CASKPLSEHSYEQYF. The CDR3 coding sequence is TGTGCCAGCAAACCCCTCAGCGAGCACTCCTACGAGCAGTACTTC.

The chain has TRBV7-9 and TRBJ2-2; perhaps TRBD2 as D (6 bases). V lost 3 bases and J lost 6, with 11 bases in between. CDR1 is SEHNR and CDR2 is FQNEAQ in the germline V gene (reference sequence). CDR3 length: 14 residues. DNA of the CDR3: TGTGCCAGCAGCTTGGCCCGGGGGTCCGGGGAGCTGTTTTTT. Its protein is CASSLARGSGELFF. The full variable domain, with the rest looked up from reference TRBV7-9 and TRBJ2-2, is DTGVSQNPRHKITKRGQNVTFRCDPISEHNRLYWYRQTLGQGPEFLTYFQNEAQLEKSRLLSDRFSAERPKGSFSTLEIQRTEQGDSAMYLCASSLARGSGELFFGEGSRLTVL.

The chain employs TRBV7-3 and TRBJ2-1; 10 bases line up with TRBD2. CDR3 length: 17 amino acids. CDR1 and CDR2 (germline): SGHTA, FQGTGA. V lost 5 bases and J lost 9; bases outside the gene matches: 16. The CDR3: CASSVGNLAGVPGEQFF. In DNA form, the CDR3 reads TGTGCCAGCAGCGTAGGAAACCTAGCGGGAGTACCTGGTGAGCAGTTCTTC. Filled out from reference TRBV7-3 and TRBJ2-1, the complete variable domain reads GAGVSQTPSNKVTEKGKYVELRCDPISGHTALYWYRQSLGQGPEFLIYFQGTGAADDSGLPNDRFFAVRPEGSVSTLKIQRTERGDSAVYLCASSVGNLAGVPGEQFFGPGTRLTVL.

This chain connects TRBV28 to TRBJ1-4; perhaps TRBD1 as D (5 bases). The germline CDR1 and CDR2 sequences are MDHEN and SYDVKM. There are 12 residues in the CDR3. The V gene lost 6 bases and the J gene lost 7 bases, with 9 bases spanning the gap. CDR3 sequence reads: CASSPRGEKLFF. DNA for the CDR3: TGTGCCAGCAGCCCAAGGGGTGAAAAACTGTTTTTT.

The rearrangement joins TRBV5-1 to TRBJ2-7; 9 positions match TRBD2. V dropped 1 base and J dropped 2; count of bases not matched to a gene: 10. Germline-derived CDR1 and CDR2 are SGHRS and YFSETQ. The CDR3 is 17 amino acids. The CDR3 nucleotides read TGCGCCAGCAGCTTGCGTTCATTGGCTAGCGGGGCCTACGAGCAGTACTTC. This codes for CASSLRSLASGAYEQYF.

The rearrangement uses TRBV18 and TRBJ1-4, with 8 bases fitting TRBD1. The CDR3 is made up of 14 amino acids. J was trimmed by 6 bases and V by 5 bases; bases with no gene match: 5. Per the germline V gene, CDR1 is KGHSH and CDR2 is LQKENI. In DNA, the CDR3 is TGTGCCAGCTCAGCGGACAGGGTAGATGAAAAACTGTTTTTT. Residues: CASSADRVDEKLFF.

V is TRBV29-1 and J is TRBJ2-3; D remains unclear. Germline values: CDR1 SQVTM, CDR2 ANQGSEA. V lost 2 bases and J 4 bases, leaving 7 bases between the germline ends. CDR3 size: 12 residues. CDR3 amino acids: CSVEIPPDTQYF. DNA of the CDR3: TGCAGCGTTGAAATTCCCCCAGATACGCAGTATTTT.

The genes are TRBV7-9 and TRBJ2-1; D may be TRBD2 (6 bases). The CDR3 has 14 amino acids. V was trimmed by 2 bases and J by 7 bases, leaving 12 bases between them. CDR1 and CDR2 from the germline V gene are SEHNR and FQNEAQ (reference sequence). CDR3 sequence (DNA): TGTGCCAGCAGCTTAATGGCGGGGAGAAATGAGCAGTTCTTC. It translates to CASSLMAGRNEQFF.

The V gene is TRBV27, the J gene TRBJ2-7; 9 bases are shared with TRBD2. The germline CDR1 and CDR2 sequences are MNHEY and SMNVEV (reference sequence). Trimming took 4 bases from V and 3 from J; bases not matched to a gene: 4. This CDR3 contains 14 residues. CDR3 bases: TGTGCCAGCAGTTCCGGGACTAGCATCTACGAGCAGTACTTC. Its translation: CASSSGTSIYEQYF.